This T cell receptor (beta chain) was identified during a study of T cells after yellow fever vaccination. This clonotype was counted ten times or more. The CDR3 consists of 11 residues. Per germline, CDR1 SGDLS and CDR2 YYNGEE. V dropped 3 bases and J dropped 10 bases, with 8 bases sitting between them. One entry per CDR3 protein, called by TCRdb with MiXCR from the 5' RACE reads. This table has approximately 32,000 distinct CDR3 sequences, 6.5% to 8% appearing once. V gene TRBV9 combines with J gene TRBJ2-1; maybe TRBD1 (5 bases). The source material was PBMCs, either bulk or a sorted T-cell subset (CD4+, CD8+, memory, or dextramer-sorted; not recorded which), sampled on the day of the first yellow fever vaccination. The source is a man in his late teens or twenties who received the YFV17D yellow fever vaccine. The CDR3 region has the DNA TGTGCCAGCAGCGATCGACAGGAGCAGTTCTTC. It specifies CASSDRQEQFF.